The T cell receptor (beta chain) under discussion was sequenced for a study of human T cells and chemical hapten exposure. Study-wide results and limits: Among TCRs, those above 1 in 1000 frequency were unaffected by DPC sensitization. Patch test score tracked positively with PT1 expanded TCR counts.

This CDR3 has 14 residues. Between the trimmed V and J ends, which lost 1 base and 5 bases, there was a span of 11 bases. Germline CDR1 MGHRA, CDR2 YSYEKL. Documented time point: patch test 3, about 24 weeks after DPC sensitization. Treatment meaning: therapeutic diphenylcyclopropenone sensitization with weekly scalp DPC. It was from unfractionated whole blood that total RNA was extracted. Original methodology: With a range of about 20,000 to 700,000, the median per sample was about 92,000 TCRs. In TCRdb, the RACE reads were re-called with MiXCR into one record per CDR3 protein. V and J calls and clone size were set by TCRdb, not the authors. Here the sample spans tens of thousands of distinct CDR3 sequences, roughly 9.5% being singletons. As regards this clonotype: The target antigen is unknown.

Material: whole blood, obtained in connection with sensitization to the hapten diphenylcyclopropenone (DPC). The rearrangement links TRBV4-1 to TRBJ2-5, with D unclear. This clonotype was obtained from a woman in her forties with alopecia areata. Some clones in this sample may be carry-over from other donors' samples. CDR3 DNA: TGCGCCAGCAGCCAAGCCCGTCTAGTGGAGACCCAGTACTTC. Encoded protein: CASSQARLVETQYF.